Listed below are T cell receptor beta chains from one sample, sequenced in a study of CD8 T cells in ankylosing spondylitis. TCRdb re-called the 5' RACE reads through MiXCR, storing one row per CDR3 protein. Seen here are 200,000 to 250,000 distinct CDR3 sequences, 30% to 35% observed once, and the top ten hold about 4.2%. The sample consisted of blood, either unsorted or a sorted T cell fraction (not recorded which). These receptors all come from a male donor with ankylosing spondylitis or in good health (not recorded which). CDR3s include the opening cysteine and the closing phenylalanine or tryptophan. The D gene is left open where the match is weak. Size is omitted from some rows. Given values are once, few, many or a class for expanded clones.

clone_size: few; j_call: TRBJ1-3; d_call: NA; v_call: TRBV10-3; cdr3_aa: CAISEPGTIYF; cdr3_nt: TGTGCCATCAGTGAGCCGGGCACCATATATTTT
clone_size: NA; j_call: TRBJ1-1; d_call: NA; v_call: TRBV2; cdr3_aa: CASGSLNTEAFF; cdr3_nt: TGTGCCAGCGGGAGTTTAAACACTGAAGCTTTCTTT
clone_size: NA; j_call: TRBJ2-5; d_call: NA; v_call: TRBV7-2; cdr3_aa: CASSLVEQGSLETQYF; cdr3_nt: TGTGCCAGCAGCTTAGTTGAGCAGGGGAGCCTAGAGACCCAGTACTTC
clone_size: NA; j_call: TRBJ2-1; d_call: TRBD2; v_call: TRBV7-8; cdr3_aa: CASSRGGPSWNEQFF; cdr3_nt: TGTGCCAGCAGCCGCGGGGGGCCCTCTTGGAATGAGCAGTTCTTC
clone_size: NA; j_call: TRBJ2-1; d_call: TRBD2; v_call: TRBV29-1; cdr3_aa: CSVRLAGGSNEQFF; cdr3_nt: TGCAGCGTTAGACTAGCGGGGGGGTCAAATGAGCAGTTCTTC
clone_size: NA; j_call: TRBJ2-7; d_call: NA; v_call: TRBV6-5; cdr3_aa: CASSYNPTGFGEQYF; cdr3_nt: TGTGCCAGCAGTTACAACCCAACAGGGTTCGGCGAGCAGTACTTC
clone_size: NA; j_call: TRBJ2-3; d_call: TRBD1; v_call: TRBV4-2; cdr3_aa: CASSQGIGQGDTDTQYF; cdr3_nt: TGTGCCAGCAGCCAAGGAATTGGGCAGGGGGATACAGATACGCAGTATTTT
clone_size: NA; j_call: TRBJ2-7; d_call: NA; v_call: TRBV6-2/TRBV6-3; cdr3_aa: CASRTNSYEQYF; cdr3_nt: TGTGCCAGCAGAACTAATAGCTACGAGCAGTACTTC
clone_size: once; j_call: TRBJ2-4; d_call: TRBD1; v_call: TRBV5-6; cdr3_aa: CASSFLSHRGKNIQYF; cdr3_nt: TGTGCCAGCAGCTTCCTGTCTCACAGGGGGAAAAACATTCAGTACTTC
clone_size: NA; j_call: TRBJ2-1; d_call: NA; v_call: TRBV5-1; cdr3_aa: CASSPRSARGIDEQFF; cdr3_nt: TGCGCCAGCAGCCCCCGATCGGCCAGGGGCATCGATGAGCAGTTCTTC
clone_size: NA; j_call: TRBJ2-5; d_call: NA; v_call: TRBV6-1; cdr3_aa: CASSPHVGKQETQYF; cdr3_nt: TGTGCCAGCAGCCCGCACGTGGGGAAACAAGAGACCCAGTACTTC